The rows below give T cell receptor beta chains drawn from one sample of a study of immune characterization of retroperitoneal liposarcoma. MiXCR, applied by TCRdb to the PCR reads, yields one record per CDR3 protein. The sample lists some 2,200 distinct CDR3 sequences, 35% to 50% occurring once. The specimen was tumor tissue. All receptors come from a male donor with retroperitoneal liposarcoma. Both conserved end residues are part of each CDR3. The order of the fields is V gene, D gene, clone size, CDR3 length, J gene, CDR3 DNA, CDR3 protein. A D gene is named only where the DNA matches it firmly. Clone size is given for some rows only: seen once, a few or many times, or a class if the clone is expanded.

>TRBV6-1|-|-|12|TRBJ2-1
TGTGCCAGCAGTGTAAGTGCTAGGCTCCCGTTCTTC
CASSVSARLPFF
>TRBV6-8|TRBD1|-|14|TRBJ1-1
TGTGCCAGCAGTGCCCGGGACAGGAACACTGAAGCTTTCTTT
CASSARDRNTEAFF
>TRBV6-1|TRBD2|-|15|TRBJ2-1
TGTGCCAGCAGTGGGAGCGGGAGGGCCCACAATGAGCAGTTCTTC
CASSGSGRAHNEQFF
>TRBV12-3/TRBV12-4|-|few|13|TRBJ2-1
TGTGCCAGCAGTTTACGCCGCGCTAATGAGCAGTTCTTC
CASSLRRANEQFF
>TRBV7-8|-|few|16|TRBJ2-3
TGTGCCAGCAGCTTACGGACAGCTGCTAGCACAGATACGCAGTATTTT
CASSLRTAASTDTQYF
>TRBV6-1|-|-|11|TRBJ2-1
TGTGCCAGCAAGTCAGGGAATGAGCAGTTCTTC
CASKSGNEQFF
>TRBV6-5|TRBD2|few|15|TRBJ2-1
TGTGCCAGCAGTTCGACTAGCGGGACTTACAATGAGCAGTTCTTC
CASSSTSGTYNEQFF
>TRBV6-1|TRBD1|large|17|TRBJ2-3
TGTGCCAGCAGTAAGAAGGGACAGACCAGCCCCACAGATACGCAGTATTTT
CASSKKGQTSPTDTQYF
>TRBV7-2|TRBD1|-|16|TRBJ1-5
TGTGCCAGCAGTTCCTATCCGGGACAGGGGAATCAGCCCCAGCATTTT
CASSSYPGQGNQPQHF
>TRBV27|TRBD2|large|14|TRBJ2-5
TGTGCCAGCCGCCGGGGGAGGGTAGTAGAGACCCAGTACTTC
CASRRGRVVETQYF
>TRBV11-2|TRBD2|-|14|TRBJ2-3
TGTGCCAGCAGCTTGGGAGGGACCACAGATACGCAGTATTTT
CASSLGGTTDTQYF
>TRBV12-3/TRBV12-4|TRBD2|few|16|TRBJ2-5
TGTGCCCAACCACTACGACTAGCGGGAGGAGGGGAGACCCAGTACTTC
CAQPLRLAGGGETQYF
>TRBV11-1|TRBD2|few|13|TRBJ2-1
TGTGCCAGCAGCGTCCTAGCGGAAGAGACCCAGTTCTTC
CASSVLAEETQFF
>TRBV4-1|-|-|16|TRBJ1-6
TGCGCCAGCAGCCAAGATGGGGGCCGGAGTAATTCACCCCTCCACTTT
CASSQDGGRSNSPLHF
>TRBV6-1|TRBD1|few|13|TRBJ1-6
TGTGCCAGCAAGACAGGGTCCCACTCACCCCTCCACTTT
CASKTGSHSPLHF
>TRBV6-8|TRBD2|-|16|TRBJ2-3
TGTGCCAGCAGTTTGGGACTAGCGGGGGTGGGAGATACGCAGTATTTT
CASSLGLAGVGDTQYF
>TRBV6-1|-|once|15|TRBJ2-7
TGTGCCAGCAGTGAAGTGGTGTCTGTCCTCTACGAGCAGTACTTC
CASSEVVSVLYEQYF
>TRBV6-1|TRBD2|medium-sized|15|TRBJ2-7
TGTGCCAGCAGTGAAAGTCTAGCGGGAGCCTACGAGCAGTACTTC
CASSESLAGAYEQYF
>TRBV7-2|-|-|15|TRBJ2-2
TGTGCCAGCAGCCCCCAACAGGCGGGCACCGGGGAGCTGTTTTTT
CASSPQQAGTGELFF
>TRBV6-1|-|-|13|TRBJ2-1
TGTGCCAGTGGAAGGGGCGCCTACAATGAGCAGTTCTTC
CASGRGAYNEQFF
>TRBV6-6|-|-|15|TRBJ2-3
TGTGCCAGCAGTTACGAAAGCCCTAGCACAGATACGCAGTATTTT
CASSYESPSTDTQYF
>TRBV4-2|TRBD1|-|14|TRBJ2-1
TGTGCCAGCAGCCCGGGACAGGGGGGGGATGAGCAGTTCTTC
CASSPGQGGDEQFF
>TRBV6-1|-|few|15|TRBJ1-6
TGTGCCAGCAGTGAAGACGAAGCGTATAATTCACCCCTCCACTTT
CASSEDEAYNSPLHF